The clone carrying this TCR beta chain was counted only a few times. The sample comes from a study of naive and memory T cell subsets. Trimming cost V 0 bases and J 0 bases; bases outside gene matches: 2. The germline V gene has CDR1 DFQATT and CDR2 SNEGSKA (reference sequence). The CDR3 runs 14 residues. An equimolar mix of two oligonucleotides served as the beta constant-region primer for TRBC1 and TRBC2. TCRdb analysed the UMI-ligation and nested PCR reads with MiXCR anew, one entry per CDR3 protein. This table holds around 40,000 distinct CDR3 sequences, 13% found once. The chain joins TRBV20-1 to TRBJ2-7, with 7 bases aligning to TRBD1. The sequence derives from a human donor in good health. The specimen sequenced was effector memory CD4+ T cells from blood. Described subset: effector memory, CD45RA- CD27-. In nucleotides, the CDR3 is TGCAGTGCTAGAGATGGGACAGTCTCCTACGAGCAGTACTTC. Encoded protein: CSARDGTVSYEQYF.